Included here is one TCR beta chain sequence, with context. This record belongs to a study of blood T cell repertoires in COVID-19. There are 13 residues in the CDR3. The germline V and J ends were trimmed by 6 bases and 5 bases, with 13 bases remaining between them. TCRdb keeps only in-frame clones here, not all; method: immunoSEQ multiplex PCR. This repertoire shows roughly 260,000 clones, approximately 92% found once; its top ten account for approximately 2.6%. This TCR derives from a person aged 18-30 years with COVID-19, enrolled during active disease. The sequenced sample was peripheral blood. The chain couples TRBV23-1 to TRBJ2-5; D unresolved. TRBV23-1 is reported as an ORF; its role is uncertain. CDR3 region: CASSWWPYETQYF. CDR3 nucleotides: TGCGCCAGCAGCTGGTGGCCGTATGAGACCCAGTACTTC.